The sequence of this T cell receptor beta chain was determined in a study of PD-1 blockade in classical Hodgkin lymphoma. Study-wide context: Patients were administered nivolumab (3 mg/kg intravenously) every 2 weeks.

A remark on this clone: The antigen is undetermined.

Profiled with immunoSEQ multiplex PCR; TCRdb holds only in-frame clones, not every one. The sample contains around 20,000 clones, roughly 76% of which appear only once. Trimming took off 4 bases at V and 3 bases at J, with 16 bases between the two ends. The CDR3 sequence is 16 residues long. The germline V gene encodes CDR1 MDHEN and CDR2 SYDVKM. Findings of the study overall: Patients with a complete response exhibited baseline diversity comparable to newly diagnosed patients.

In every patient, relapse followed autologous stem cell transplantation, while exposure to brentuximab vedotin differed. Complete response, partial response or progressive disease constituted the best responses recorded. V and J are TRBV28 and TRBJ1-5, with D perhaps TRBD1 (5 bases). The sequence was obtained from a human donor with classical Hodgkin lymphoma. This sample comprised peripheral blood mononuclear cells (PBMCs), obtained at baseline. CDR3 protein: CASSSPSGATNQPQHF. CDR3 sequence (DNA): TGTGCCAGCAGTTCCCCTTCTGGGGCTACCAATCAGCCCCAGCATTTT.